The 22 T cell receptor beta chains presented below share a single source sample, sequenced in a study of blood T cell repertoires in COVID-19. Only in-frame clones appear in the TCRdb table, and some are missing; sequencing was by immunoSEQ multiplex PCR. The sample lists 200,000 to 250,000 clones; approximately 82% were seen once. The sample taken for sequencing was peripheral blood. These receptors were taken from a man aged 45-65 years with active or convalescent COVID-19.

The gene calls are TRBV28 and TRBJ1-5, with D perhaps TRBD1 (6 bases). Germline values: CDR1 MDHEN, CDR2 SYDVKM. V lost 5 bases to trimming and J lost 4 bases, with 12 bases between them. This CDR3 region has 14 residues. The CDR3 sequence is CASSPGTTNQPQHF. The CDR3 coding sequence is TGTGCCAGCAGTCCTGGGACAACGAATCAGCCCCAGCATTTT.

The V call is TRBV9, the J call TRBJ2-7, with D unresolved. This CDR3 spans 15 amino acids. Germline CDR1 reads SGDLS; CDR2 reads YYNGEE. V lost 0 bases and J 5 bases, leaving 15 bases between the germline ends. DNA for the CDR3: TGTGCCAGCAGCGTAGCTGGAGCACTGATCCACGAGCAGTACTTC. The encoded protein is CASSVAGALIHEQYF.

The CDR3 sequence: CASSQAGAVEVYGYTF. DNA for the CDR3: TGCGCCAGCAGCCAAGCTGGTGCAGTTGAAGTGTATGGCTACACCTTC. The V and J genes are TRBV4-3 and TRBJ1-2; no clear D. CDR1 is LGHNA, CDR2 YSLEER, per germline. CDR3 length equals 16 residues. The V end lost 1 base, the J end lost 5 bases, and 17 bases lay between the germline ends.

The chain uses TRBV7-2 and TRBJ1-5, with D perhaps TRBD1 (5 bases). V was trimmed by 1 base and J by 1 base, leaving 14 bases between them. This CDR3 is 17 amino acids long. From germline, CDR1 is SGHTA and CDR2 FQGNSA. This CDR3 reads CASSLGGGVRSNQPQHF. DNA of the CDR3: TGTGCCAGCAGCTTAGGCGGGGGAGTTAGGAGCAATCAGCCCCAGCATTTT.

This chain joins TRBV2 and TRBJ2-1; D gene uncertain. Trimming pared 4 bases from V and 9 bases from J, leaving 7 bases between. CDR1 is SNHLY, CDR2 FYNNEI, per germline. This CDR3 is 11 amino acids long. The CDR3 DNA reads TGTGCCAGCAGTGGTACAATTGAGCAGTTCTTC. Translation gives CASSGTIEQFF.

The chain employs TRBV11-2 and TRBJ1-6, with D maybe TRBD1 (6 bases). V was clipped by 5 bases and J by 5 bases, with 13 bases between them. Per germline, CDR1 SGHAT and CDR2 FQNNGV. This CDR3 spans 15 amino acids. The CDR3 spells CASSLRGGNNSPLHF. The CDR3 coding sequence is TGTGCCAGCAGCCTCAGAGGGGGTAATAATTCACCCCTCCACTTT. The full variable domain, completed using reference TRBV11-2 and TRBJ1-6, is EAGVAQSPRYKIIEKRQSVAFWCNPISGHATLYWYQQILGQGPKLLIQFQNNGVVDDSQLPKDRFSAERLKGVDSTLKIQPAKLEDSAVYLCASSLRGGNNSPLHFGNGTRLTVT.

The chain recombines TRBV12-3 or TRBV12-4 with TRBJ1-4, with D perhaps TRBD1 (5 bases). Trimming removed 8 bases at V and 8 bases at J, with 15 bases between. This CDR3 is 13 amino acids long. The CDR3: CASHFGGEEKLFF. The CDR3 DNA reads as TGTGCCAGCCACTTTGGAGGGGAGGAAAAACTGTTTTTT.

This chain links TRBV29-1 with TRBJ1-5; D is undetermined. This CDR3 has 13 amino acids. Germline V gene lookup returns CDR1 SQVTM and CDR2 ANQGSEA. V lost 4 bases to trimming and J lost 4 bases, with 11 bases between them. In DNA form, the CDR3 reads TGCAGCGTTGTCCTTCAGGCGAATCAGCCCCAGCATTTT. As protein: CSVVLQANQPQHF.

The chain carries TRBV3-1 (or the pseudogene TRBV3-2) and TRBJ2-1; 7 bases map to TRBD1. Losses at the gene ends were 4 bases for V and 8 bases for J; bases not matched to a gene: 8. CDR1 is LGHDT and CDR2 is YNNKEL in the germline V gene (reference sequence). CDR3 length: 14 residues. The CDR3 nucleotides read TGTGCCAGCAGCCCGAGACAGGGTGGCGATGAGCAGTTCTTC. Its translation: CASSPRQGGDEQFF.

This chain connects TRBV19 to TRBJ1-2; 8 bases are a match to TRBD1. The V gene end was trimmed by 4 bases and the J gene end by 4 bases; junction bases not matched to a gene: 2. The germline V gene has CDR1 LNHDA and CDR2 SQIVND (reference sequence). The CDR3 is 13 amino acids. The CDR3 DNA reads TGTGCCAGTAGTAGGGACAGGATCTATGGCTACACCTTC. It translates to CASSRDRIYGYTF.

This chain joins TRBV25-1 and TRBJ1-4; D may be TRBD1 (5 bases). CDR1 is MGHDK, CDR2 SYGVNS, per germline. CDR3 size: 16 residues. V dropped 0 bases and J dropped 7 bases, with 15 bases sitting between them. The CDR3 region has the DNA TGTGCCAGCAGTGAATATGGTTGGGGCGGTGGTGAAAAACTGTTTTTT. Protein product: CASSEYGWGGGEKLFF.

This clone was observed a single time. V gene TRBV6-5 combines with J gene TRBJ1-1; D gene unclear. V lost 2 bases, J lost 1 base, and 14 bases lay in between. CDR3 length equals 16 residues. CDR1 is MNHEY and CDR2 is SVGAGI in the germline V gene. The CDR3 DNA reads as TGTGCCAGCAGTTACCCGCTAGATCGACCGAACACTGAAGCTTTCTTT. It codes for CASSYPLDRPNTEAFF.

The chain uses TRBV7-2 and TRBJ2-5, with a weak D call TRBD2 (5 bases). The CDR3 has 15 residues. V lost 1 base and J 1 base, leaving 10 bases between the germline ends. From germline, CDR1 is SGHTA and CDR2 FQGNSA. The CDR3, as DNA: TGTGCCAGCAGCTTAGGTGGGAGCGGCCAAGAGACCCAGTACTTC. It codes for CASSLGGSGQETQYF.

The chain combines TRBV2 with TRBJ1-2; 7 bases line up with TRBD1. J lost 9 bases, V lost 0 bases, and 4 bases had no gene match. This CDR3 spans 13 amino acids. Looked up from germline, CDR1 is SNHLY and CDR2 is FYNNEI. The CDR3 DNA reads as TGTGCCAGCAGTGAAGCAGACAGGGCGAGCTACACCTTC. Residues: CASSEADRASYTF.

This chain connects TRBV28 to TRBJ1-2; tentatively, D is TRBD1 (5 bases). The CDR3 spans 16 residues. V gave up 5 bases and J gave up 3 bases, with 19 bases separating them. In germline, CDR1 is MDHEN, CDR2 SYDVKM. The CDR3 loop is CASSALGDTGDYGYTF. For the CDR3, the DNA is TGTGCCAGCAGTGCCCTCGGGGATACGGGGGACTATGGCTACACCTTC.

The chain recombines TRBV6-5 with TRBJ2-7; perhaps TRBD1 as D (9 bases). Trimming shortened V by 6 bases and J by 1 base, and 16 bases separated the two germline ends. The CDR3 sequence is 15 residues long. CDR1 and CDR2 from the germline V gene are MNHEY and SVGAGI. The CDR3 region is CASSRGGTGSYEQYF. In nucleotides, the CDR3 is TGTGCCAGCAGCCGGGGGGGGACAGGGTCCTACGAGCAGTACTTC.

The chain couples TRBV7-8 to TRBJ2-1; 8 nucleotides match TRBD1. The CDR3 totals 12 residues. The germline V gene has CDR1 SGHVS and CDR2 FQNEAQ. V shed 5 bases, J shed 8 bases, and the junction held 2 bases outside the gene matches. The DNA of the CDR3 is TGTGCCAGCAGCCAACAGGGGGATGAGCAGTTCTTC. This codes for CASSQQGDEQFF.

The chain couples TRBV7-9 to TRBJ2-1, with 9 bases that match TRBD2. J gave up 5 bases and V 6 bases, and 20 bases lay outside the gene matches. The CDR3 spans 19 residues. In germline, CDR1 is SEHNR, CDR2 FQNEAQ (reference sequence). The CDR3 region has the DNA TGTGCCAGCAGGATCAACATAGCGGGAGAGGGTATTACCCACAATGAGCAGTTCTTC. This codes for CASRINIAGEGITHNEQFF.

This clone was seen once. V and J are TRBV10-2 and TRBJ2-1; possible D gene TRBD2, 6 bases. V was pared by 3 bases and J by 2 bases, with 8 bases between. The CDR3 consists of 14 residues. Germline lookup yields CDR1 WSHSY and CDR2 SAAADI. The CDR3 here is CASSETGAYNEQFF. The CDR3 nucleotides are TGCGCCAGCAGTGAAACGGGAGCCTACAATGAGCAGTTCTTC.

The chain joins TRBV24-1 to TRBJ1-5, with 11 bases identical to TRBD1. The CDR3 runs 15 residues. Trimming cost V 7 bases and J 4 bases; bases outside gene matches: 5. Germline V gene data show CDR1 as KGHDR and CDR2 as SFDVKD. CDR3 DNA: TGTGCCACCAGCCCCCGGGACAGGGGGAATCAGCCCCAGCATTTT. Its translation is CATSPRDRGNQPQHF.

The CDR3 protein is CASCSLDRAYEQYF. CDR3 sequence (DNA): TGTGCCAGCTGCTCTCTCGACAGAGCCTACGAGCAGTACTTC. This sequence joins TRBV28 and TRBJ2-7, with TRBD1 as a possible D gene (5 bases). V gave up 8 bases and J gave up 2 bases, with 16 bases separating them. The germline V gene has CDR1 MDHEN and CDR2 SYDVKM. This CDR3 is 14 amino acids long.

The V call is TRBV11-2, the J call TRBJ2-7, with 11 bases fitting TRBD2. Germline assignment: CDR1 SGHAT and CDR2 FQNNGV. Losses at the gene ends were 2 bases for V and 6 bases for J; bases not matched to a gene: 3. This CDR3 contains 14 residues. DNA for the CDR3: TGTGCCAGCAGCTTAAACCTAGCGGGGGGCGAGCAGTACTTC. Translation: CASSLNLAGGEQYF.